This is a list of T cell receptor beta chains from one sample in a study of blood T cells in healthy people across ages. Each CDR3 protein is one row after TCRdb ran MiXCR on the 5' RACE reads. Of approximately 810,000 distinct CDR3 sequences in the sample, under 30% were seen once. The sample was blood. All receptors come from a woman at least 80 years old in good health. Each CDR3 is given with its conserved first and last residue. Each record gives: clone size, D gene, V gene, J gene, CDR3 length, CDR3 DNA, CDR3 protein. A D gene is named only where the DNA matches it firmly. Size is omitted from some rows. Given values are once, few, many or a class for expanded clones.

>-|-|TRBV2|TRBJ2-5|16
TGTGCCAGCACCCTAAGACAGGCTCCGACCGGGAAGACCCAGTACTTC
CASTLRQAPTGKTQYF
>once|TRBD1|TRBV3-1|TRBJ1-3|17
TGTGCCAGCAGCCCAGGGACAGTTCTGCGCCAAGGAAACACCATATATTTT
CASSPGTVLRQGNTIYF
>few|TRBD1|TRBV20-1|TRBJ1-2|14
TGCAGTGCTAGAACTAACAGGGGGGCTAGTGGCTACACCTTC
CSARTNRGASGYTF
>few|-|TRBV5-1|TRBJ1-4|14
TGCGCCAGCAGCTCAGGGTGGGGGAATGAAAAACTGTTTTTT
CASSSGWGNEKLFF
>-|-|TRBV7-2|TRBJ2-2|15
TGTGCCAGCAGCATCGGAACCGCGAACACCGGGGAGCGGTTTTTT
CASSIGTANTGERFF
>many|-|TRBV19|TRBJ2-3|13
TGTGCCAGTAGTCCGGGTCGCACAGATACGCAGTATTTT
CASSPGRTDTQYF
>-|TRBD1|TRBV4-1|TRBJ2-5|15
TGCGCCAGCAGCCAAGATCCCGGACAGGGGTGGACCCAGAACTTC
CASSQDPGQGWTQNF
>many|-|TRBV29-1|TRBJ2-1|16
TGCAGCGTTGGAAGCCGGGCCCAACAGACCTACAATGAGCAGTTCTTC
CSVGSRAQQTYNEQFF
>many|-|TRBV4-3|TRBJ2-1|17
TGCGCCAGCAGCCAAGGGACCGCGGTGAGCTCCTACAATGAGCAGTTCTTC
CASSQGTAVSSYNEQFF
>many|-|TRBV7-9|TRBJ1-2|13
TGTGCCAGCAGCTTAGGGATGAACTATGGCTACACCTTC
CASSLGMNYGYTF
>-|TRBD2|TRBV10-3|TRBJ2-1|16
TGTGCCATCAGTCGGACTAGCCGCTTTGAGGACGGTGAGCAGTTCTTC
CAISRTSRFEDGEQFF
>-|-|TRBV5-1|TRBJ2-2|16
TGCGCCAGCAGCACGGACGGGACCGCGAACACCGGGGAGCTGTTTTTT
CASSTDGTANTGELFF
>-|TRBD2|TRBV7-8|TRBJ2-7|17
TGTGCCAGCAGCTTAGGGGGACTAGCGGGTAGGAGCTACGAGCAGTACTTC
CASSLGGLAGRSYEQYF
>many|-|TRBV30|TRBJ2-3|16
TGTGCCTGGAGTTTGAAACAGGCCGCTAGCACAGATACGCAGTATTTT
CAWSLKQAASTDTQYF
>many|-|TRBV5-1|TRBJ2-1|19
TGCGCCAGCACCCCTCGGTGGGCAGGTACGGACCAGGCCAACAATGAGCAGTTCTTC
CASTPRWAGTDQANNEQFF
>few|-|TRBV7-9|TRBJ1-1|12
TGTGCCAGCGTGTTAGGGGAAACTGAAGCTTTCTTT
CASVLGETEAFF
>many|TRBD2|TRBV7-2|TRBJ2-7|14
TGTGCCAGCAGCCCCCGGCCGGGGGGTAGCGAGCAGTACTTC
CASSPRPGGSEQYF
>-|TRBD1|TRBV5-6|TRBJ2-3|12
TGTGCCAGCAGCAAACCACAGGGGCCGCAGTATTTT
CASSKPQGPQYF
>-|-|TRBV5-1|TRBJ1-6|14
TGCGCCAGCGGCCGGGGGGCGGATAATTCACCCCTCCACTTT
CASGRGADNSPLHF
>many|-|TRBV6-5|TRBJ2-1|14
TGTGCCAGCAACAGTTTGACTCTATACAATGAGCAGTTCTTC
CASNSLTLYNEQFF
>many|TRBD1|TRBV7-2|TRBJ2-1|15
TGTGCCAGCAGCACCGGGACAGGGCTCTACAATGAGCAGTTCTTC
CASSTGTGLYNEQFF
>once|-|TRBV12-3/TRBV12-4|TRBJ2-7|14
TGTGCCAGCAGCTCTCCACAGGGCAACTACGAGCAGTACTTC
CASSSPQGNYEQYF
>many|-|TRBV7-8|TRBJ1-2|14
TGTGCCAGCAGCTTATCCGGGGGGCGGTATGGCTACACCTTC
CASSLSGGRYGYTF
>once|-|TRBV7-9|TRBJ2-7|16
TGTGCCAGCAGCCCCCCAGGACGGACAGAAGGGTACGAGCAGTACTTC
CASSPPGRTEGYEQYF
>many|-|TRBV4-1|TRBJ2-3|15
TGCGCCAGCAGCCCATCGGAGGGGGCGCGTTATACGCAGTATTTT
CASSPSEGARYTQYF
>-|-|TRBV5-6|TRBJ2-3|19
TGTGCCAGCAGTCCTCGATTAGAGGGGAGCTGGACTAGCACAGATACGCAGTATTTT
CASSPRLEGSWTSTDTQYF
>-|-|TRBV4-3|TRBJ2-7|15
TGCGCCAGCAGCCAAGAACAGGGAGCTCTTTACGAGCAGTACTTC
CASSQEQGALYEQYF
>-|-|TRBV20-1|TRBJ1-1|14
TGCAGTGCTAGAGAACTTGACAGGAACACTGAAGCTTTCTTT
CSARELDRNTEAFF
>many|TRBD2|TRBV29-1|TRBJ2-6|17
TGCAGCGTTTACGGGGGGGGGCAGGGATCTGGGGCCAACGTCCTGACTTTC
CSVYGGGQGSGANVLTF
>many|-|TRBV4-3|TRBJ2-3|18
TGCGCCAGCAGCCAAGAGGGGATTGGCGGGACAAGCACAGATACGCAGTATTTT
CASSQEGIGGTSTDTQYF
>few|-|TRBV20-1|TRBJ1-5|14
TGCAGTGCTGGAGACCCCGGGACCTATCAGCCCCAGCATTTT
CSAGDPGTYQPQHF
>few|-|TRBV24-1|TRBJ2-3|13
TGTGCCACCAGTGTCGACAGCACAGATACGCAGTATTTT
CATSVDSTDTQYF
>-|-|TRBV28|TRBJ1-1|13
TGTGCCAGCAGTTGGCCGGGCGCGGATCAAGCTTTCTTT
CASSWPGADQAFF
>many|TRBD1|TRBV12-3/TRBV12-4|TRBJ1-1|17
TGTGCCAGCAGTTTAGCGTCCGGGACAGGGTCATCGTACGGAGCTTTCTTT
CASSLASGTGSSYGAFF
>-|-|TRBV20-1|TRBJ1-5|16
TGCAGTGCTAGAGATATCAGGGAGCAGGGCAATCAGCCCCAGCATTTT
CSARDIREQGNQPQHF
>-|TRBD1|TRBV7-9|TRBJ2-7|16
TGTGCCAGCAGCCCGGACAGGGGGCTCGGCTACAATGAGCAGTACTTC
CASSPDRGLGYNEQYF